This paragraph reports one T cell receptor beta chain. Its antigen remains unknown. Each CDR3 protein is one row after TCRdb ran MiXCR on the reads. The sample records 250,000 or so distinct CDR3 sequences, about 12% being singletons. These data are taken from a study of T cell repertoires in cytomegalovirus infection. Study context: Public TCR beta signatures were indicative of both CMV infection and a matching HLA type. The study's findings and limits: Carriage of CMV together with the relevant HLA was identifiable through cumulative public TCR beta family frequency. Clonotype analysis showed dominance of the ex vivo response by HLA-C-restricted CMV-specific TCR beta clonotypes.

The source material was PBMCs. This receptor was taken from a human donor in good health (CMV status not recorded). Some clones in this sample may be carry-over from other donors' samples.

CDR3 region: CSARATSTEQFF. The DNA of the CDR3 is TGCAGTGCTAGGGCAACTAGCACTGAGCAGTTCTTC. V is TRBV20-1 and J is TRBJ2-1; weak D call: TRBD2 (6 bases). CDR1 is DFQATT and CDR2 is SNEGSKA in the germline V gene (reference sequence). The V end was cut by 3 bases, the J end by 9 bases, with 12 bases between. CDR3 length equals 12 residues.